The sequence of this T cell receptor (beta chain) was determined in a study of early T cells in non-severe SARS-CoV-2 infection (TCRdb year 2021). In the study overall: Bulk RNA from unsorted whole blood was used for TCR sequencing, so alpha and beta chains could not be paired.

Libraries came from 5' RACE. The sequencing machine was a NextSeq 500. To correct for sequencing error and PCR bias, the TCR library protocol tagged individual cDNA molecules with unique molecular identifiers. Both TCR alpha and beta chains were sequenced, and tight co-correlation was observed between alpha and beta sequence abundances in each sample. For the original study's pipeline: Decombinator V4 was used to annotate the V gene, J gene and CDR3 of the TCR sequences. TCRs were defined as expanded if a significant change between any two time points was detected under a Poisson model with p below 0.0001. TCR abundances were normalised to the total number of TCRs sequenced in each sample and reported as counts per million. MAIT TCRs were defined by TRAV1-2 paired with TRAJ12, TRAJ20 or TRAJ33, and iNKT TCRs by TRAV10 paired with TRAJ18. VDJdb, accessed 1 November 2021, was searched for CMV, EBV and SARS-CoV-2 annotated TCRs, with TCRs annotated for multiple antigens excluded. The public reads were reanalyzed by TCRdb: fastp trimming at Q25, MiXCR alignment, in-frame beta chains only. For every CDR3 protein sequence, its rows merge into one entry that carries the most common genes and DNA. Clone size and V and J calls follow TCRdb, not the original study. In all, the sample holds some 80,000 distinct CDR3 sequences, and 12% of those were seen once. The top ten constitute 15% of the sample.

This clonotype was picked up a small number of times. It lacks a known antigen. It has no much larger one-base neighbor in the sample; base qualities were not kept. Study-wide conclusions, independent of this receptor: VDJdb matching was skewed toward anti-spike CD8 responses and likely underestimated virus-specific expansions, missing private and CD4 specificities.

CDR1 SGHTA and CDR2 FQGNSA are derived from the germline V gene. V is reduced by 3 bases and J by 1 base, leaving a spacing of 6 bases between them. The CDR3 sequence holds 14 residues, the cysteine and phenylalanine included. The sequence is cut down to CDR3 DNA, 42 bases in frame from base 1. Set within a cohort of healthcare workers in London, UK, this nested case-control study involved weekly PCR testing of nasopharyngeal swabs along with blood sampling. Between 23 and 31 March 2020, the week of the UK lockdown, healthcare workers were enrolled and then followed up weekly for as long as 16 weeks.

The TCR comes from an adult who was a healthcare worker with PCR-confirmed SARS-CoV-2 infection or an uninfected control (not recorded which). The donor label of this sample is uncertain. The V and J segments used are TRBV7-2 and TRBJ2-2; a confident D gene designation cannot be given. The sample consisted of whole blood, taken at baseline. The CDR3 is CASSFSGNTGELFF. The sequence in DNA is TGTGCCAGCAGCTTCTCAGGGAACACCGGGGAGCTGTTTTTT.